Shown below are 11 T cell receptor beta chains from a single sample sequenced in a study of blood T cell repertoires in COVID-19. Profiled with immunoSEQ multiplex PCR; TCRdb holds only in-frame clones, not every one. This sample carries hundreds of thousands of clones, 87% of them seen once, and the ten largest clones take about 9.8%. The sample was PBMCs or T cells enriched from blood (not recorded which). The receptor source for this set is a woman under 30 who had recovered from COVID-19.

The chain links TRBV7-2 to TRBJ2-5; D is ambiguous. The germline V gene has CDR1 SGHTA and CDR2 FQGNSA. The CDR3 totals 12 residues. V was trimmed by 1 base and J by 4 bases, leaving 4 bases between them. The CDR3 coding sequence is TGTGCCAGCAGCTTAGACAGAGAGACCCAGTACTTC. Amino acids: CASSLDRETQYF.

The chain carries TRBV4-1 and TRBJ1-6; 9 nucleotides match TRBD1. This CDR3 is built from 15 residues. Looked up from germline, CDR1 is MGHRA and CDR2 is YSYEKL. V lost 3 bases to trimming and J lost 10 bases; unmatched junction nucleotides: 7. CDR3 protein: CASSHVGQGGSPLHF. For the CDR3, the DNA is TGCGCCAGCAGCCACGTGGGACAGGGCGGGTCACCCCTCCACTTT.

The genes are TRBV23-1 and TRBJ2-1; D is possibly TRBD2 (6 bases). Being an ORF, TRBV23-1 has a function that is uncertain. The V end lost 0 bases, the J end lost 3 bases, and 12 bases lay between the germline ends. The CDR3 has 16 residues. The CDR3 nucleotides are TGCGCCAGCAGTCAATCTTCTAGCGTTCACTACAATGAGCAGTTCTTC. It encodes CASSQSSSVHYNEQFF.

The chain is built from TRBV7-2 and TRBJ2-3; a possible D gene is TRBD2 (5 bases). CDR1 is SGHTA and CDR2 is FQGNSA in the germline V gene. The CDR3 runs to 15 residues. Trimming cost V 1 base and J 0 bases, with 8 bases left between them. As DNA, the CDR3 is TGTGCCAGCAGCTTAGGCGGGTTGAGCACAGATACGCAGTATTTT. This codes for CASSLGGLSTDTQYF. Together with reference TRBV7-2 and TRBJ2-3, the CDR3 gives the full variable domain: GAGVSQSPSNKVTEKGKDVELRCDPISGHTALYWYRQSLGQGLEFLIYFQGNSAPDKSGLPSDRFSAERTGGSVSTLTIQRTQQEDSAVYLCASSLGGLSTDTQYFGPGTRLTVL.

This chain links TRBV28 with TRBJ2-5; 8 bases match TRBD2. CDR1 MDHEN and CDR2 SYDVKM come from the germline V gene. The CDR3 totals 16 residues. After removal of 3 bases from V and 1 base from J, the junction contained 7 bases not matched to a gene. CDR3 region: CASSFIAGRLQETQYF. CDR3 DNA: TGTGCCAGCAGTTTTATAGCGGGGCGACTCCAAGAGACCCAGTACTTC.

The rearrangement joins TRBV10-3 to TRBJ1-6, with D unresolved. The CDR3 is made up of 16 amino acids. The germline gives CDR1 ENHRY, CDR2 SYGVKD. Between the trimmed V and J ends, which lost 4 bases and 4 bases, there was a span of 14 bases. The CDR3 is CAISAGSGGYNSPLHF. The CDR3 nucleotides read TGTGCCATCAGTGCCGGGTCTGGAGGTTATAATTCACCCCTCCACTTT.

The chain carries TRBV6-5 and TRBJ1-5, with 7 bases aligning to TRBD1. J was trimmed by 3 bases and V by 0 bases; bases with no gene match: 2. The length of the CDR3 is 15 residues. Germline V gene lookup returns CDR1 MNHEY and CDR2 SVGAGI. The DNA for the CDR3 is TGTGCCAGCAGTTACTCGGGACAGAACAATCAGCCCCAGCATTTT. This codes for CASSYSGQNNQPQHF.

The gene calls are TRBV15 and TRBJ1-2; 9 bases align to TRBD1. This CDR3 region has 18 residues. Losses at the gene ends were 1 base for V and 3 bases for J; bases not matched to a gene: 12. Germline V CDR1 and CDR2: LNHNV, YYDKDF (reference sequence). The CDR3 region has the DNA TGTGCCACCAGCAGAGTTAAATTCCGGGACAGGGCTGACTATGGCTACACCTTC. The encoded protein is CATSRVKFRDRADYGYTF.

The chain carries TRBV6-5 and TRBJ1-2; no clear D. Deletions cut 6 bases from V and 4 bases from J, with 18 bases between. Germline V gene lookup returns CDR1 MNHEY and CDR2 SVGAGI. CDR3 length equals 15 residues. The chain's CDR3 is CASSPEPTTSYGYTF. The CDR3 region has the DNA TGTGCCAGCAGCCCAGAACCTACGACTAGCTATGGCTACACCTTC.

This clone was recorded only once. The chain uses TRBV7-3 and TRBJ2-5; perhaps TRBD2 as D (5 bases). Germline lookup yields CDR1 SGHTA and CDR2 FQGTGA. The CDR3 loop spans 15 amino acids. V was clipped by 3 bases and J by 5 bases, with 16 bases between them. The CDR3 sequence is CASSFTGPPGETQYF. CDR3 nucleotide sequence: TGTGCCAGCAGCTTCACCGGGCCCCCGGGGGAGACCCAGTACTTC.

This clone was seen a handful of times. CDR3 bases: TGTGCCAGCAGCCAAGAGATAGACAGTTGGGGCTACACCTTC. Translating gives CASSQEIDSWGYTF. The chain is built from TRBV4-2 and TRBJ1-2, with D perhaps matching TRBD1 (5 bases). The CDR3 has 14 residues. V gave up 0 bases and J gave up 8 bases, with 13 bases separating them. The germline V gene has CDR1 LGHNA and CDR2 YNFKEQ.